Each of the 19 T cell receptor beta chains below was sequenced from the same sample in a study of T cells in Graves' hyperthyroidism and ophthalmopathy. TCR beta CDR3 sequences were amplified from RNA transcripts. Researchers ran a first-round RT-PCR on the TCR CDR3 using the HTBI primer set. One entry per CDR3 protein, called by TCRdb with MiXCR from the multiplex PCR reads. Of around 620,000 distinct CDR3 sequences listed, 15% to 20% are singletons. The sample was blood. The receptor source for this set is a woman under 40 with Graves' hyperthyroidism.

In this sample, this clonotype turned up many times. This sequence joins TRBV20-1 and TRBJ1-5, with D hard to call. Germline V gene sequence: CDR1 DFQATT, CDR2 SNEGSKA (reference sequence). This CDR3 comprises 16 residues. The germline V and J ends were trimmed by 5 bases and 2 bases, with 19 bases remaining between them. In DNA form, the CDR3 reads TGCAGTGCTGCTCTCGGAGGATCGAGTGGCAATCAGCCCCAGCATTTT. Protein: CSAALGGSSGNQPQHF.

At least ten counts were recorded for this clonotype. The gene calls are TRBV3-1 and TRBJ2-1; D unclear. V lost 4 bases and J lost 9, with 13 bases in between. The germline gives CDR1 LGHDT, CDR2 YNNKEL (reference sequence). This CDR3 contains 13 residues. CDR3 sequence (DNA): TGTGCCAGCAGCCTACATCTAGGGCCTGAGCAGTTCTTC. Translating gives CASSLHLGPEQFF.

This clonotype was counted many times. The V call is TRBV2, the J call TRBJ1-5; D is unclear. In germline, CDR1 is SNHLY, CDR2 FYNNEI. CDR3 length: 13 residues. V dropped 6 bases and J dropped 0 bases, with 6 bases sitting between them. The CDR3 DNA reads as TGTGCCAGCAGAGGAGTTAGCAATCAGCCCCAGCATTTT. The encoded protein is CASRGVSNQPQHF.

A few counts support this clonotype. The gene calls are TRBV28 and TRBJ2-7; D is uncertain. The CDR3 totals 12 residues. Trimming shortened V by 6 bases and J by 0 bases, and 6 bases separated the two germline ends. In germline, CDR1 is MDHEN, CDR2 SYDVKM. The CDR3 loop reads CASRFTSYEQYF. CDR3 sequence (DNA): TGTGCCAGCAGGTTTACCTCCTACGAGCAGTACTTC.

The chain is built from TRBV19 and TRBJ2-3, with 7 nucleotides matching TRBD1. After removal of 3 bases from V and 4 bases from J, the junction contained 1 base not matched to a gene. Germline V lookup: CDR1 LNHDA, CDR2 SQIVND (reference sequence). This CDR3 contains 13 residues. CDR3 bases: TGTGCCAGTAGTATTGGGACAGCAGATACGCAGTATTTT. This sequence encodes CASSIGTADTQYF.

This clonotype was seen a handful of times. The chain has TRBV6-6 and TRBJ2-7; D uncertain. The CDR3 loop spans 15 amino acids. V dropped 2 bases and J dropped 4 bases, with 15 bases sitting between them. The germline gives CDR1 MNHNY, CDR2 SVGAGI (reference sequence). The CDR3 nucleotides read TGTGCCAGCAGTTACGATCGCCCGCGGTATTACGAGCAGTACTTC. It encodes CASSYDRPRYYEQYF.

The table lists this clonotype with a few counts. The rearrangement links TRBV27 to TRBJ1-2, with 7 bases fitting TRBD1. V was pared by 4 bases and J by 8 bases, with 10 bases of the junction left unmatched. In germline, CDR1 is MNHEY, CDR2 SMNVEV (reference sequence). The CDR3 extends over 14 amino acids. The CDR3 DNA follows: TGTGCCAGCAGTTCTTTACAGGGGCCAGGAGGCTACACCTTC. The encoded protein is CASSSLQGPGGYTF.

V is TRBV5-1 and J is TRBJ2-7; 10 bases match TRBD2. Germline trimming cut 0 bases from V and 2 bases from J; bases unmatched to any gene: 2. The CDR3 runs to 15 residues. The germline V gene has CDR1 SGHRS and CDR2 YFSETQ. In DNA form, the CDR3 reads TGCGCCAGCAGCTTGGCCACTAGCGGGACCTACGAGCAGTACTTC. Its protein is CASSLATSGTYEQYF.

This clonotype was detected many times. This chain uses TRBV5-5 with TRBJ2-5; 9 bases fit TRBD2. The V gene end was trimmed by 0 bases and the J gene end by 5 bases; junction bases not matched to a gene: 8. CDR1 and CDR2 (germline): SGHKS, YYEKEE (reference sequence). The CDR3 sequence is 16 residues long. The CDR3 loop is CASSLVTGSGSETQYF. In DNA form, the CDR3 reads TGTGCCAGCAGCTTGGTCACCGGTAGCGGGAGTGAGACCCAGTACTTC. The variable domain in full, with the rest retrieved from reference TRBV5-5 and TRBJ2-5, is DAGVTQSPTHLIKTRGQQVTLRCSPISGHKSVSWYQQVLGQGPQFIFQYYEKEERGRGNFPDRFSARQFPNYSSELNVNALLLGDSALYLCASSLVTGSGSETQYFGPGTRLLVL.

The CDR3 here is CSAVLPDNEQFF. DNA for the CDR3: TGCAGCGCCGTACTACCCGACAATGAGCAGTTCTTC. The chain combines TRBV29-1 with TRBJ2-1; D is unclear. Trimming cost V 7 bases and J 5 bases, with 12 bases left between them. There are 12 residues in the CDR3. Germline-derived CDR1 and CDR2 are SQVTM and ANQGSEA.

V and J are TRBV20-1 and TRBJ2-7, with TRBD2 matching 12 bases. This CDR3 contains 16 residues. The V segment lost 1 base and the J segment 2 bases; nucleotides outside the gene matches: 6. Per the germline V gene, CDR1 is DFQATT and CDR2 is SNEGSKA (reference sequence). CDR3 amino acids: CSARVLGLAGTYEQYF. In DNA, the CDR3 is TGCAGTGCTAGAGTTCTAGGACTAGCGGGAACCTACGAGCAGTACTTC.

This clonotype was recorded at least ten times. The genes are TRBV7-2 and TRBJ2-5; 8 bases are shared with TRBD1. V gave up 1 base and J gave up 7 bases; unmatched junction bases: 8. This CDR3 contains 15 residues. Germline CDR1 and CDR2: SGHTA and FQGNSA. The CDR3 DNA reads as TGTGCCAGCAGCTTAGGAAACAGGGGGTTGTTGACCCAGTACTTC. Translating gives CASSLGNRGLLTQYF.

Many counts were recorded for this clonotype. The chain employs TRBV3-1 and TRBJ2-5, with unresolved D. The CDR3 spans 15 residues. The germline gives CDR1 LGHDT, CDR2 YNNKEL (reference sequence). V lost 4 bases, J lost 2 bases, and 14 bases lay in between. CDR3 loop: CASSLAWGRQETQYF. CDR3 nucleotide sequence: TGTGCCAGCAGCCTCGCGTGGGGTCGGCAAGAGACCCAGTACTTC.

This clonotype appeared a few times. The gene calls are TRBV6-1 and TRBJ2-6, with 7 nucleotides matching TRBD1. The germline V gene encodes CDR1 MNHNS and CDR2 SASEGT. CDR3 size: 18 residues. The ends lost 8 bases at V and 4 bases at J; junction bases unmatched: 17. The CDR3 bases are TGTGCCAGCGCCCGACAGGGAGTCAGCTCCTCGGGGGCCAACGTCCTGACTTTC. It codes for CASARQGVSSSGANVLTF.

CDR3 coding DNA: TGTGCCAGTACGGGCGGGGCGGGGTATGTTACACGGAACACCGGGGAGCTGTTTTTT. Translating gives CASTGGAGYVTRNTGELFF. V gene TRBV19 combines with J gene TRBJ2-2; D might be TRBD2 (6 bases). Trimming stripped 7 bases from V and 1 base from J, with 25 bases between. The CDR3 runs to 19 residues. Germline V gives CDR1 LNHDA, CDR2 SQIVND (reference sequence).

The chain is built from TRBV6-1 and TRBJ2-3; 7 bases are shared with TRBD1. V dropped 6 bases and J dropped 3; count of bases not matched to a gene: 9. This CDR3 has 15 amino acids. Germline CDR1 reads MNHNS; CDR2 reads SASEGT. CDR3 sequence (DNA): TGTGCCAGCAGCTTATCCGGGACAGTAACAGATACGCAGTATTTT. It yields the protein CASSLSGTVTDTQYF.

The chain carries TRBV30 and TRBJ2-5, with D possibly being TRBD1 (5 bases). Trimming took off 3 bases at V and 13 bases at J, with 18 bases between the two ends. Germline CDR1 GTSNPN, CDR2 SVGIG (reference sequence). This CDR3 region has 12 residues. CDR3 residues: CAWRSTGAVWYF. The CDR3 nucleotides read TGTGCCTGGAGAAGCACAGGCGCGGTTTGGTACTTC.

This clonotype was counted ten times or more. The chain carries TRBV28 and TRBJ2-1; 7 bases match TRBD1. Germline CDR1 is MDHEN and CDR2 is SYDVKM. This CDR3 is built from 13 residues. V lost 4 bases to trimming and J lost 8 bases; unmatched junction nucleotides: 5. CDR3 sequence (DNA): TGTGCCAGCAGTTCGGGACAGTCTGATGAGCAGTTCTTC. Translating it yields CASSSGQSDEQFF. The full variable domain, in which reference TRBV28 and TRBJ2-1 provide the parts outside the CDR3, is DVKVTQSSRYLVKRTGEKVFLECVQDMDHENMFWYRQDPGLGLRLIYFSYDVKMKEKGDIPEGYSVSREKKERFSLILESASTNQTSMYLCASSSGQSDEQFFGPGTRLTVL.

The table lists this clonotype with many counts. This chain joins TRBV20-1 and TRBJ2-7; D unclear. CDR1 is DFQATT and CDR2 is SNEGSKA in the germline V gene (reference sequence). The V and J ends lost 1 base and 4 bases respectively, with 11 bases between them. The CDR3 sequence is 13 residues long. CDR3 in amino acids: CSARVADPYEQYF. CDR3 in DNA: TGCAGTGCTAGAGTGGCGGACCCTTACGAGCAGTACTTC.